This is a list of T cell receptor beta chains from one sample in a study of post-analysis software for immune sequencing data. TCRdb reprocessed the PCR reads with MiXCR, giving one entry per CDR3 protein. The table includes 550,000 to 700,000 distinct CDR3 sequences, around 40% detected once. The specimen sequenced was blood. The receptors shown here come from a girl aged 10 to 17 with multiple sclerosis. The CDR3 runs from the conserved cysteine through the conserved F or W. The order of the fields is V gene, clone size, CDR3 protein. Clone size is shown for a subset of rows, as once, few, many or a class of expanded clone.

>TRBV29-1|-
CSALAGESYEQYF
>TRBV12-3/TRBV12-4|-
CASSFGVIYGYTF
>TRBV5-1|few
CASTRGASSVNEQFF
>TRBV12-3/TRBV12-4|-
CASRPGGGKQFF
>TRBV12-3/TRBV12-4|few
CASSLAGTVKGYGYTF
>TRBV15|few
CATSRAVNEQFF
>TRBV12-3/TRBV12-4|-
CASRPGLLRPQHF
>TRBV5-5|-
CASSFFGRDNEQFF
>TRBV25-1|-
CASSEDHAGTDTQYF
>TRBV20-1|-
CSARPFLPDRGRGEQFF
>TRBV6-6|-
CASSYEGTDTQYF
>TRBV5-1|few
CASSWDGGNEQFF
>TRBV12-3/TRBV12-4|-
CASKQGYGYTF
>TRBV5-1|few
CASSLADGTSVPIQYF
>TRBV12-3/TRBV12-4|-
CASSLGGGIQETQYF
>TRBV6-4|-
CASSDTPQGGGGYTF
>TRBV6-5|-
CASSPNVGKQPQHF
>TRBV10-3|few
CAIRGYSGANVLTF
>TRBV12-3/TRBV12-4|few
CASSWTGVNSPLHF
>TRBV12-3/TRBV12-4|-
CASTRTPGTSGGSSTDTQYF
>TRBV5-1|few
CASSKDRLDTQYF
>TRBV6-6|once
CASSHGGDYEQYF
>TRBV7-3|few
CASSRNTGGGETQYF
>TRBV29-1|-
CSVTHRGSRPYEQYF
>TRBV7-8|few
CASSLVRAGDHEQYF
>TRBV14|-
CASSQDLRSYNEQFF
>TRBV29-1|-
CSVEGPLNIQYF
>TRBV5-1|few
CASSSGSETQYF
>TRBV29-1|-
CSAGQGKNGYTF
>TRBV13|few
CASSHTKVEAQYF
>TRBV29-1|-
CSVEDRGARGRNTEAFF
>TRBV29-1|few
CSVVGRLQETQYF
>TRBV29-1|-
CSAQGQGAPGYTF
>TRBV12-3/TRBV12-4|-
CASSPTSGGEMAKRRETQYF
>TRBV12-3/TRBV12-4|-
CASSFQVWGEQYF